The 20 T cell receptor beta chains presented below share a single source sample, sequenced in a study of shared clonotypes between healthy human individuals. Cells designated naive CD8 were CD45RO-negative and were positively selected for CCR7, with terminally differentiated effector memory CD45RA+ cells excluded. Sequencing used immunoSEQ multiplex PCR; TCRdb keeps in-frame clones, though not all of them. The table lists about 580,000 clones, 98% of them singletons. The source material was naive CD8+ T cells sorted from blood. Receptor source: a man aged 25 to 45 in good health.

The chain has TRBV7-2 and TRBJ1-5, with a possible D match to TRBD1 (5 bases). The V gene lost 3 bases and the J gene lost 6 bases, with 12 bases spanning the gap. CDR1 and CDR2 (germline): SGHTA, FQGNSA. This CDR3 is built from 14 residues. As DNA, the CDR3 is TGTGCCAGCAGCTTCGGAGGGACGAGTCAGCCCCAGCATTTT. This gives the protein CASSFGGTSQPQHF.

The chain carries TRBV28 and TRBJ1-5; D is unresolved. Trimming cost V 1 base and J 7 bases, with 14 bases left between them. This CDR3 is 15 amino acids long. Per germline, CDR1 MDHEN and CDR2 SYDVKM. CDR3 in amino acids: CASSLSAAISQPQHF. Written as DNA, the CDR3 is TGTGCCAGCAGTTTATCGGCCGCGATATCCCAGCCCCAGCATTTT.

About this clone: The sample contains more than one DNA sequence encoding this CDR3. This chain uses TRBV27 with TRBJ2-1; D is uncertain. Trimming pared 2 bases from V and 0 bases from J, leaving 5 bases between. CDR3 length: 14 amino acids. From germline, CDR1 is MNHEY and CDR2 SMNVEV (reference sequence). The CDR3 reads CASSLESSYNEQFF. CDR3 nucleotides: TGTGCCAGCAGTTTAGAAAGCTCCTACAATGAGCAGTTCTTC.

This chain joins TRBV9 and TRBJ1-2; 7 nucleotides line up with TRBD1. Germline values: CDR1 SGDLS, CDR2 YYNGEE. This CDR3 has 16 amino acids. The ends lost 4 bases at V and 0 bases at J; junction bases unmatched: 9. CDR3 region: CASSPRTGTPNYGYTF. The CDR3 DNA reads as TGTGCCAGCAGCCCCCGGACAGGTACTCCTAACTATGGCTACACCTTC.

The rearrangement joins TRBV30 to TRBJ2-7; TRBD1 might be the D (5 bases). The CDR3 runs to 14 residues. Trimming shortened V by 3 bases and J by 3 bases, and 15 bases separated the two germline ends. Germline CDR1 GTSNPN, CDR2 SVGIG (reference sequence). CDR3 in amino acids: CAWSEAGRDYEQYF. CDR3 coding DNA: TGTGCCTGGAGCGAGGCAGGGCGCGACTACGAGCAGTACTTC.

A remark on this clone: Additional DNA sequences in this sample encode the identical CDR3. The chain uses TRBV11-2 and TRBJ2-1, with no clear D. The CDR3 covers 12 residues. Trimming removed 1 base from V and 9 bases from J, with 7 bases in between. The germline CDR1 and CDR2 sequences are SGHAT and FQNNGV. The chain's CDR3 is CASSLAGVEQFF. CDR3 bases: TGTGCCAGCAGCTTAGCTGGTGTTGAGCAGTTCTTC.

The chain couples TRBV7-9 to TRBJ1-2; the D is unclear. Trimming pared 8 bases from V and 2 bases from J, leaving 18 bases between. This CDR3 contains 15 residues. Germline loops: CDR1 SEHNR, CDR2 FQNEAQ (reference sequence). As DNA, the CDR3 is TGTGCCAGCCTAGGGATCAAGGTTGGAAACTATGGCTACACCTTC. Translated: CASLGIKVGNYGYTF. Complete variable domain (other parts from reference TRBV7-9 and TRBJ1-2): DTGVSQNPRHKITKRGQNVTFRCDPISEHNRLYWYRQTLGQGPEFLTYFQNEAQLEKSRLLSDRFSAERPKGSFSTLEIQRTEQGDSAMYLCASLGIKVGNYGYTFGSGTRLTVV.

This chain links TRBV2 with TRBJ2-1; D might be TRBD1 or TRBD2, each matching 5 bases. Trimming pared 6 bases from V and 10 bases from J, leaving 16 bases between. This CDR3 has 13 residues. Germline CDR1 reads SNHLY; CDR2 reads FYNNEI. The CDR3 sequence is CASRSGTPTEQFF. DNA of the CDR3: TGTGCCAGCAGGTCCGGGACGCCGACGGAGCAGTTCTTC.

This clone was found once. The CDR3 DNA reads TGTGCTAGTGGTTCTCAACGTGGGGGGACGGACGAAGTGAACACTGAAGCTTTCTTT. It codes for CASGSQRGGTDEVNTEAFF. The rearrangement joins TRBV12-5 to TRBJ1-1, with a possible D match to TRBD1 (5 bases). The CDR3 contains 19 residues. Germline V gene sequence: CDR1 LGHNT, CDR2 FRNRAP. The V end was cut by 4 bases, the J end by 0 bases, with 24 bases between.

The J gene is TRBJ2-6, the V gene TRBV15; D is perhaps TRBD1 (6 bases). This CDR3 is built from 13 residues. CDR1 LNHNV and CDR2 YYDKDF come from the germline V gene (reference sequence). V lost 11 bases and J 1 base, leaving 9 bases between the germline ends. The CDR3 nucleotides are TGTGCCGTTGGACAGTCTGGGGCCAACGTCCTGACTTTC. It translates to CAVGQSGANVLTF.

This clone occurred once. The chain recombines TRBV11-2 with TRBJ2-5; D perhaps matches TRBD2 (5 bases). The CDR3 is 15 residues long. From germline, CDR1 is SGHAT and CDR2 FQNNGV. V dropped 8 bases and J dropped 4 bases, with 20 bases sitting between them. This CDR3 is CASQREGNVLETQYF. Written as DNA, the CDR3 is TGTGCCAGCCAGCGAGAGGGTAATGTCCTAGAGACCCAGTACTTC.

The chain carries TRBV11-2 and TRBJ2-7, with D possibly matching TRBD1 (5 bases). The length of the CDR3 is 17 residues. CDR1 and CDR2 (germline): SGHAT, FQNNGV. V was pared by 5 bases and J by 2 bases, with 22 bases between. CDR3 DNA: TGTGCCAGCAGCCTCTTGGCGACAGCGATCCTTACCTACGAGCAGTACTTC. Translating it yields CASSLLATAILTYEQYF.

The chain links TRBV5-6 to TRBJ1-4; TRBD1 aligns across 9 bases. The CDR3 extends over 16 amino acids. V was pared by 0 bases and J by 5 bases, with 5 bases of the junction left unmatched. Germline-derived CDR1 and CDR2 are SGHDT and YYEEEE. The CDR3 nucleotides are TGTGCCAGCAGCTTGGAAGGACAGGGGCAAAATGAAAAACTGTTTTTT. Translating it yields CASSLEGQGQNEKLFF.

The CDR3 reads CASSLDNRDRGPLVEKLFF. The CDR3 DNA sequence: TGTGCCAGCAGCTTAGATAACCGGGACAGGGGCCCACTGGTTGAAAAACTGTTTTTT. This chain uses TRBV11-3 with TRBJ1-4; 10 bases match TRBD1. The CDR3 extends over 19 amino acids. Per germline, CDR1 SGHNT and CDR2 YENEEA. Germline trimming cut 0 bases from V and 7 bases from J; bases unmatched to any gene: 14.

The V call is TRBV7-2, the J call TRBJ1-1; TRBD1 might be the D (5 bases). Germline values: CDR1 SGHTA, CDR2 FQGNSA. CDR3 length: 14 amino acids. Trimming took off 0 bases at V and 5 bases at J, with 10 bases between the two ends. CDR3 sequence (DNA): TGTGCCAGCAGCTTAGCAGCGCAGGGAACTGAAGCTTTCTTT. It yields the protein CASSLAAQGTEAFF.

The chain employs TRBV5-1 and TRBJ2-1, with TRBD1 matching 9 bases. Germline loops: CDR1 SGHRS, CDR2 YFSETQ. The CDR3 runs 14 residues. J lost 8 bases, V lost 4 bases, and 7 bases had no gene match. For the CDR3, the DNA is TGCGCCAGCAGCGAACAGGGGGCTATGGATGAGCAGTTCTTC. Amino acids: CASSEQGAMDEQFF.

The chain is built from TRBV11-1 and TRBJ1-1; 8 bases fit TRBD1. The CDR3 spans 17 residues. Looked up from germline, CDR1 is SGHAT and CDR2 is FQDESV (reference sequence). With V trimmed by 3 bases and J by 4 bases, 13 bases remained unmatched. CDR3 bases: TGTGCCAGCAGCTTCTCCAGGGGGCTACTCCTTGCCACTGAAGCTTTCTTT. Translation: CASSFSRGLLLATEAFF.

V gene TRBV7-9 combines with J gene TRBJ2-7; no clear D gene. Germline V CDR1 and CDR2: SEHNR, FQNEAQ (reference sequence). V was pared by 1 base and J by 1 base, with 11 bases between. There are 15 residues in the CDR3. Here the CDR3 DNA reads TGTGCCAGCAGCTTAGTTCAGGTTGGGTCCTACGAGCAGTACTTC. This codes for CASSLVQVGSYEQYF.

The gene calls are TRBV7-9 and TRBJ2-3; 14 bases map to TRBD2. The junction had 4 bases not matched to a gene; V was cut back by 5 bases and J by 3 bases. The CDR3 is 16 amino acids. Germline loops: CDR1 SEHNR, CDR2 FQNEAQ (reference sequence). The CDR3 DNA is TGTGCCAGCAGCACACGGACTAGCGGGGGGACAGATACGCAGTATTTT. Its translation is CASSTRTSGGTDTQYF. Full variable domain (remainder filled in from reference TRBV7-9 and TRBJ2-3): DTGVSQNPRHKITKRGQNVTFRCDPISEHNRLYWYRQTLGQGPEFLTYFQNEAQLEKSRLLSDRFSAERPKGSFSTLEIQRTEQGDSAMYLCASSTRTSGGTDTQYFGPGTRLTVL.

This chain links TRBV7-9 with TRBJ2-5; 8 bases are a match to TRBD2. The CDR3 length is 16 residues. The trim removed 4 bases at V and 5 bases at J, leaving 12 bases unmatched. CDR1 is SEHNR, CDR2 FQNEAQ, per germline (reference sequence). CDR3 sequence: CASSSGTSAVRETQYF. The DNA of the CDR3 is TGTGCCAGCAGCTCAGGGACTAGTGCGGTTCGGGAGACCCAGTACTTC. Full variable domain (missing parts from reference TRBV7-9 and TRBJ2-5): DTGVSQNPRHKITKRGQNVTFRCDPISEHNRLYWYRQTLGQGPEFLTYFQNEAQLEKSRLLSDRFSAERPKGSFSTLEIQRTEQGDSAMYLCASSSGTSAVRETQYFGPGTRLLVL.